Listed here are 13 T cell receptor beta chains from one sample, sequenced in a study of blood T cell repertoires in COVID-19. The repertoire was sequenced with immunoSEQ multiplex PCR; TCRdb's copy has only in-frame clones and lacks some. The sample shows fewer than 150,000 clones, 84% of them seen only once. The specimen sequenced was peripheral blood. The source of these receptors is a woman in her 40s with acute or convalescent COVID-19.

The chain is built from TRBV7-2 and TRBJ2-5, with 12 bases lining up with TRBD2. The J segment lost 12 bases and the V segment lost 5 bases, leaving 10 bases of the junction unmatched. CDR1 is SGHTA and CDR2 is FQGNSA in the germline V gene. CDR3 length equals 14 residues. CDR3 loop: CASSLGLAGSPKYF. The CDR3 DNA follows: TGTGCCAGCAGCCTAGGACTAGCGGGGTCTCCCAAGTACTTC.

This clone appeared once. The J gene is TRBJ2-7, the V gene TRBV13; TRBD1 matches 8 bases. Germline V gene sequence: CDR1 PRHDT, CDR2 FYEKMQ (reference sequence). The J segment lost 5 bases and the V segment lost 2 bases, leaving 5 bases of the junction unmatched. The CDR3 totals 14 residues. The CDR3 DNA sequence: TGTGCCAGCAGCTTAAGACAGGGGATCCACGAGCAGTACTTC. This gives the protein CASSLRQGIHEQYF.

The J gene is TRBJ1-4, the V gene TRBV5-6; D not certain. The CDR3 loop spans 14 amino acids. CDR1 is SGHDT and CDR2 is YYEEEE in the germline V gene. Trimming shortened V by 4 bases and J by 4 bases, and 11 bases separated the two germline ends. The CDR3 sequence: CASSARDSNEKLFF. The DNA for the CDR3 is TGTGCCAGCAGCGCCCGGGATAGTAATGAAAAACTGTTTTTT.

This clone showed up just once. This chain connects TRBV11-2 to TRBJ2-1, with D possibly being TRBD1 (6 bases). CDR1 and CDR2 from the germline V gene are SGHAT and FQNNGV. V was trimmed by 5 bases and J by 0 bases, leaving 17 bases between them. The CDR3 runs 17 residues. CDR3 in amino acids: CASSPTLGASSYNEQFF. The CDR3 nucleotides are TGTGCCAGCAGCCCCACCCTGGGGGCGAGCTCCTACAATGAGCAGTTCTTC.

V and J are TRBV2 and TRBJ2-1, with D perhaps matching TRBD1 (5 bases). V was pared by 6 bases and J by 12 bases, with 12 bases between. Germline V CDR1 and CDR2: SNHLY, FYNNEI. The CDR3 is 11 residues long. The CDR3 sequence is CASSVSRGQFF. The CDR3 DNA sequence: TGTGCCAGCAGCGTATCAAGGGGGCAGTTCTTC.

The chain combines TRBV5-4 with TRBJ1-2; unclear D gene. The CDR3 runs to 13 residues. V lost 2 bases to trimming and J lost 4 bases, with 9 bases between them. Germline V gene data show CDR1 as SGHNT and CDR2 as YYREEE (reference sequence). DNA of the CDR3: TGTGCCAGCAGCTTCCGGGATCTCTATGGCTACACCTTC. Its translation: CASSFRDLYGYTF.

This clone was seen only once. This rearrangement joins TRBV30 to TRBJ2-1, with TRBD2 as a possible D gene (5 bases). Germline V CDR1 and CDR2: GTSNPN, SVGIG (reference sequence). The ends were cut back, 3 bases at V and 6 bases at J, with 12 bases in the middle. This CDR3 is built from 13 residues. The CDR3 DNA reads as TGTGCCTGGAGCGGGGTCACCTTCAATGAGCAGTTCTTC. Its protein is CAWSGVTFNEQFF.

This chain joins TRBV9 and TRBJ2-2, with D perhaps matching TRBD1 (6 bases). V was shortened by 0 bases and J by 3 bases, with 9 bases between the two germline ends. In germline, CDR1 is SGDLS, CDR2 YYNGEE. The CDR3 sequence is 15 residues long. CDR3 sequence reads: CASSVDDRHTGELFF. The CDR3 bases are TGTGCCAGCAGCGTAGATGACAGGCACACCGGGGAGCTGTTTTTT.

Here the CDR3 DNA reads TGTGCCAGCAGCTCCCCCGGGACAGGGGGATCCCGGGAAAAACTGTTTTTT. Its translation is CASSSPGTGGSREKLFF. The rearrangement joins TRBV5-4 to TRBJ1-4, with 11 bases lining up with TRBD1. V trimming: 3 bases; J trimming: 8 bases; junction bases outside the gene matches: 12. The CDR3 extends over 17 amino acids. Germline CDR1 and CDR2: SGHNT and YYREEE (reference sequence). The entire variable domain, with the rest obtained from reference TRBV5-4 and TRBJ1-4, is as follows: ETGVTQSPTHLIKTRGQQVTLRCSSQSGHNTVSWYQQALGQGPQFIFQYYREEENGRGNFPPRFSGLQFPNYSSELNVNALELDDSALYLCASSSPGTGGSREKLFFGSGTQLSVL.

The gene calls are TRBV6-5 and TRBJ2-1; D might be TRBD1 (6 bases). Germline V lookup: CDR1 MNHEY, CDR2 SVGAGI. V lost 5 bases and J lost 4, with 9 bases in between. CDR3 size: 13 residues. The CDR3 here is CASSRTEYNEQFF. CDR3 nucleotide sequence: TGTGCCAGCAGTCGGACAGAATACAATGAGCAGTTCTTC.

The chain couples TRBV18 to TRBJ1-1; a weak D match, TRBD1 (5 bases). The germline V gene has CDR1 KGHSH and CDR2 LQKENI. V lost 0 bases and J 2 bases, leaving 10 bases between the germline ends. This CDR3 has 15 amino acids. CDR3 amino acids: CASSPPTGGNTEAFF. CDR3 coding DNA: TGTGCCAGCTCACCACCAACCGGGGGAAACACTGAAGCTTTCTTT.

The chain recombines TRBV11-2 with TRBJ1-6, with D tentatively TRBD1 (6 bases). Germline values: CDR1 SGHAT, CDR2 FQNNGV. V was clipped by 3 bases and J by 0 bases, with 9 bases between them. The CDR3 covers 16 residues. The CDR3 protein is CASSLGASSYNSPLHF. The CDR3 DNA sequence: TGTGCCAGCAGCTTGGGGGCAAGCTCCTATAATTCACCCCTCCACTTT.

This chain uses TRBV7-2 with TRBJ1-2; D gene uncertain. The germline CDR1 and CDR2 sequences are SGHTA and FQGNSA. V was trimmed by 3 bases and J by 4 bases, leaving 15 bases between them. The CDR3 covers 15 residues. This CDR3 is CASSFEEDGLYGYTF. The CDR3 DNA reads TGTGCCAGCAGCTTTGAGGAGGACGGACTCTATGGCTACACCTTC.